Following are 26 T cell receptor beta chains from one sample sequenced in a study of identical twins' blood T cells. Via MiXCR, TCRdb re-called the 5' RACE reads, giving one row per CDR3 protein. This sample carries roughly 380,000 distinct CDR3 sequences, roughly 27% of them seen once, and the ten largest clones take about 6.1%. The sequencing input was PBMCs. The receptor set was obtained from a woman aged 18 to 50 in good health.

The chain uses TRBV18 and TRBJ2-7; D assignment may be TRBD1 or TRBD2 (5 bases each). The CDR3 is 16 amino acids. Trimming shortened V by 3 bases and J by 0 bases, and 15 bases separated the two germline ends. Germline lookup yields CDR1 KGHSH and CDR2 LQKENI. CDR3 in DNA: TGTGCCAGCTCACCGAACCGGGACCGACTCTCCTACGAGCAGTACTTC. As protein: CASSPNRDRLSYEQYF. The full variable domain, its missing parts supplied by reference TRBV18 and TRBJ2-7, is NAGVMQNPRHLVRRRGQEARLRCSPMKGHSHVYWYRQLPEEGLKFMVYLQKENIIDESGMPKERFSAEFPKEGPSILRIQQVVRGDSAAYFCASSPNRDRLSYEQYFGPGTRLTVT.

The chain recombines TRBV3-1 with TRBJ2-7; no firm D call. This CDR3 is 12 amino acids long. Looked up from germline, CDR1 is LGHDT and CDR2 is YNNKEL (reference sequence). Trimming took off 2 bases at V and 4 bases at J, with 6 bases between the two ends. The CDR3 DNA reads TGTGCCAGCAGCCAAAGAATTTACGAGCAGTACTTC. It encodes CASSQRIYEQYF.

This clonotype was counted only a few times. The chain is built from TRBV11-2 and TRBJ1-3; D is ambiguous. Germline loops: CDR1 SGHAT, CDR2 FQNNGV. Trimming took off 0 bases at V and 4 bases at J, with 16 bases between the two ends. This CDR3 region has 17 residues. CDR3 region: CASSLDLVRISGNTIYF. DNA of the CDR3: TGTGCCAGCAGCTTAGACTTGGTGAGGATATCGGGAAACACCATATATTTT.

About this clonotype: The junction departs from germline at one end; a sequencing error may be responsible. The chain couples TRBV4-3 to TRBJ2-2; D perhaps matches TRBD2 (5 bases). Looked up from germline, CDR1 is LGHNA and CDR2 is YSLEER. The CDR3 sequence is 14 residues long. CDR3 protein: CASSLAPVTGEPFF. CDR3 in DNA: TGCGCCAGCAGCCTCGCCCCGGTAACCGGGGAGCCGTTTTTT.

In DNA form, the CDR3 reads TGCAGTGCTAGAGAGGGGGTTAGCAATCAGCCCCAGCATTTT. As protein: CSAREGVSNQPQHF. This chain links TRBV20-1 with TRBJ1-5; possibly TRBD1 for D (5 bases). Per germline, CDR1 DFQATT and CDR2 SNEGSKA (reference sequence). Trimming stripped 0 bases from V and 0 bases from J, with 6 bases between. This CDR3 is 14 amino acids long.

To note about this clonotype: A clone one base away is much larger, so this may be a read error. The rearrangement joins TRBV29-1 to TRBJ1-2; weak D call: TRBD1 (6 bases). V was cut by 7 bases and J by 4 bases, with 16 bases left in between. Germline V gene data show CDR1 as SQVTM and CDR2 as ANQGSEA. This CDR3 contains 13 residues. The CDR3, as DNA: TGCAGCGACCGGACAGCTTCAGCCTATGGCTACACCTTC. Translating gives CSDRTASAYGYTF. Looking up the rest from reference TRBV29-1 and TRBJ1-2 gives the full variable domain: SAVISQKPSRDICQRGTSLTIQCQVDSQVTMMFWYRQQPGQSLTLIATANQGSEATYESGFVIDKFPISRPNLTFSTLTVSNMSPEDSSIYLCSDRTASAYGYTFGSGTRLTVV.

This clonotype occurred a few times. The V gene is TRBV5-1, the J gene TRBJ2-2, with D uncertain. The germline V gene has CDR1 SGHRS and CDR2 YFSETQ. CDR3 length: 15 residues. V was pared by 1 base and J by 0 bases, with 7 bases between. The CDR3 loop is CASSLSQTNTGELFF. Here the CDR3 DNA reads TGCGCCAGCAGCTTGAGTCAGACGAACACCGGGGAGCTGTTTTTT.

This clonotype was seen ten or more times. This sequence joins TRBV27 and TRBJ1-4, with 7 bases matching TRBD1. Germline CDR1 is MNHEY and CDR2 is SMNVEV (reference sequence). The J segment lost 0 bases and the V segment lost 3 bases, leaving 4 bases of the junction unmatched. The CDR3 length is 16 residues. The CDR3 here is CASSFLGQATNEKLFF. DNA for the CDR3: TGTGCCAGCAGTTTCTTAGGACAGGCAACTAATGAAAAACTGTTTTTT.

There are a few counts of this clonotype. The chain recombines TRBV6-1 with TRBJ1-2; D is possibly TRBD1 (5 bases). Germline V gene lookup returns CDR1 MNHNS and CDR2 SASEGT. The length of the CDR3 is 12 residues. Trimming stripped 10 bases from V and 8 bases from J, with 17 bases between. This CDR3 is CATTILGEGYTF. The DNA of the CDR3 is TGTGCCACCACTATACTGGGGGAAGGCTACACCTTC.

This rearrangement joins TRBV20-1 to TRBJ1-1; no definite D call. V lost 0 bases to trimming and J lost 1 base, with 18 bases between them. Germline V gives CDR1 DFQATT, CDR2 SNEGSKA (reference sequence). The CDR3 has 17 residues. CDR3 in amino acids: CSARDLRYPGANTEAFF. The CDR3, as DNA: TGCAGTGCTAGAGATCTCCGGTATCCAGGCGCGAACACTGAAGCTTTCTTT.

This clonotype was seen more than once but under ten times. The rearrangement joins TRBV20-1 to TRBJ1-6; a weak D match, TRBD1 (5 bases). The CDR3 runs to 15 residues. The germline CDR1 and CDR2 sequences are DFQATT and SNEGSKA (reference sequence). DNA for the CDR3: TGCAGCGCTGGGGGTGGCGGCTCCTATAATTCACCCCTCCACTTT. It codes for CSAGGGGSYNSPLHF.

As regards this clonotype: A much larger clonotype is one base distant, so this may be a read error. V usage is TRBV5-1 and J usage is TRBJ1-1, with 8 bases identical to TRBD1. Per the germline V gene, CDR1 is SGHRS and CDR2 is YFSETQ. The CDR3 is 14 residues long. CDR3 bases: TGCGCCAGCAGCCCGGGACAGGCGAACACTGGAGCTTTCTTT. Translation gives CASSPGQANTGAFF.

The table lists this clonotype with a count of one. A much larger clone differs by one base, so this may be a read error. CDR3 region: CASSLDRDTVAFF. The CDR3 nucleotides read TGTGCCAGCAGCCTGGACAGGGACACTGTAGCTTTCTTT. The rearrangement joins TRBV7-8 to TRBJ1-1; 8 bases line up with TRBD1. The germline gives CDR1 SGHVS, CDR2 FQNEAQ. The CDR3 runs to 13 residues.

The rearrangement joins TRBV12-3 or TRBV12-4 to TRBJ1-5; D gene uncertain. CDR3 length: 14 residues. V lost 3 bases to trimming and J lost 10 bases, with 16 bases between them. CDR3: CASSFRWRNHPQHF. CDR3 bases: TGTGCCAGCAGTTTCAGGTGGCGAAACCATCCCCAGCATTTT.

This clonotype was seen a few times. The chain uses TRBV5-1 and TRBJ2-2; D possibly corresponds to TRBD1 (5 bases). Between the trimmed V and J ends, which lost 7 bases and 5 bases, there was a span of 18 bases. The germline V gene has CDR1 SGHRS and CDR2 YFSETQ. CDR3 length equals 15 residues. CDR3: CASGKSGSGTGELFF. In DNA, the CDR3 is TGCGCCAGCGGCAAGTCAGGGTCTGGAACCGGGGAGCTGTTTTTT.

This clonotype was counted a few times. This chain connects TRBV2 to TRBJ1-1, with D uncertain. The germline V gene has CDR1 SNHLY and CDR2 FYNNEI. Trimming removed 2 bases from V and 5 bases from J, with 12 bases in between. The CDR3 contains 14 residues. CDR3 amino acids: CASSEPIWETEAFF. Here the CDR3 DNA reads TGTGCCAGCAGTGAACCCATATGGGAGACTGAAGCTTTCTTT. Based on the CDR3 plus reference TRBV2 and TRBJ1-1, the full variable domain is EPEVTQTPSHQVTQMGQEVILRCVPISNHLYFYWYRQILGQKVEFLVSFYNNEISEKSEIFDDQFSVERPDGSNFTLKIRSTKLEDSAMYFCASSEPIWETEAFFGQGTRLTVV.

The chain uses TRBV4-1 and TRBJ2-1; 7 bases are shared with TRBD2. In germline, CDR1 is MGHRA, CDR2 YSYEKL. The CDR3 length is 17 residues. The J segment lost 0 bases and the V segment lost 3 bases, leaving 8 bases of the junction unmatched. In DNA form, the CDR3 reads TGCGCCAGCAGCCAGATAAAAGCGGGGCTCTCCTACAATGAGCAGTTCTTC. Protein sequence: CASSQIKAGLSYNEQFF.

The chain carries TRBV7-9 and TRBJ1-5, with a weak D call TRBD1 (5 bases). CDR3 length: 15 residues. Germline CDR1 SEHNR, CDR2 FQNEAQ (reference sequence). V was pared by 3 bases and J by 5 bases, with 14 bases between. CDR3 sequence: CASSFNRQPDQPQHF. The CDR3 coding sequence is TGTGCCAGCAGCTTTAACCGACAGCCCGATCAGCCCCAGCATTTT.

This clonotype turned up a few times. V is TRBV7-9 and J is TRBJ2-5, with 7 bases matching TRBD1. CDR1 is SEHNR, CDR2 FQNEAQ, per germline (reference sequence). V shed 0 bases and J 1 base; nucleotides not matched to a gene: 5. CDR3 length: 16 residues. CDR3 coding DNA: TGTGCCAGCAGCTTAGCACAGGGGATACTCCAAGAGACCCAGTACTTC. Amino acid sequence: CASSLAQGILQETQYF.

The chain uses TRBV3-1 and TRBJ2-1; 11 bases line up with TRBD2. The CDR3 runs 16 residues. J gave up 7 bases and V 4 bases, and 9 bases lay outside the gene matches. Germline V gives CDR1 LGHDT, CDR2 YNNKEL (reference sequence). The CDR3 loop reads CASSRLAGGMRNEQFF. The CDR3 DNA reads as TGTGCCAGCAGCCGGCTAGCGGGAGGTATGCGGAATGAGCAGTTCTTC.

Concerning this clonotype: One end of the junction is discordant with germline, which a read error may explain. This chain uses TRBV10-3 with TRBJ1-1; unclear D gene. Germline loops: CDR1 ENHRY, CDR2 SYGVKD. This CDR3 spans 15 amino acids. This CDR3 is CAISDWECENTEAFF. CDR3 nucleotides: TGTGCCATTAGTGACTGGGAGTGCGAGAACACTGAAGCTTTCTTT.

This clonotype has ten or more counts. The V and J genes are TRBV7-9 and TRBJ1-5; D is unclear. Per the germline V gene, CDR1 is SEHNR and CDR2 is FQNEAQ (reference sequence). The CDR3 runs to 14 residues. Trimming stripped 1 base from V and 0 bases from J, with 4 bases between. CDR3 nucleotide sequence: TGTGCCAGCAGCTTAGACAGTAGCAATCAGCCCCAGCATTTT. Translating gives CASSLDSSNQPQHF.

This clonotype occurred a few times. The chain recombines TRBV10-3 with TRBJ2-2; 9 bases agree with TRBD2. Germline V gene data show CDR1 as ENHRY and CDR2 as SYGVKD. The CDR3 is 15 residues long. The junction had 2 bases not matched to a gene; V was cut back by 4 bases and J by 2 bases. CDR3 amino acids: CAISGTSANTGELFF. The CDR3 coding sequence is TGTGCCATCAGTGGGACTAGCGCTAACACCGGGGAGCTGTTTTTT.

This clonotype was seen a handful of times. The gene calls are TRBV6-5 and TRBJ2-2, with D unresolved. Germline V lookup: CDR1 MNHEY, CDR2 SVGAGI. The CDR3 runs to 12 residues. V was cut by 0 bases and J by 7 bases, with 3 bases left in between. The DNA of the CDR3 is TGTGCCAGCAGTTACTCAGGCGGGGAGCTGTTTTTT. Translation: CASSYSGGELFF.

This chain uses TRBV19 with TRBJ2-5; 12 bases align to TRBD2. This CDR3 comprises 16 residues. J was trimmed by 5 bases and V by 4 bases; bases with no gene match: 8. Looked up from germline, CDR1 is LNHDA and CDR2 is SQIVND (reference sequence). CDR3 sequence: CASSNPLTSGGETQYF. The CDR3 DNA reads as TGTGCCAGTAGTAACCCCTTAACTAGCGGGGGGGAGACCCAGTACTTC.

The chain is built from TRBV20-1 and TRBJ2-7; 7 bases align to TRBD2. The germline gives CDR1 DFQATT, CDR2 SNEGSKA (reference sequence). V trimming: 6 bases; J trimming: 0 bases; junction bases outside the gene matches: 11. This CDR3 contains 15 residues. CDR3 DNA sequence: TGCAGTGCAGATAAAGCGGGGTCGAACTCCTACGAGCAGTACTTC. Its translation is CSADKAGSNSYEQYF.